This TCR beta chain was identified in a study of blood T cell repertoires in COVID-19. On the study more broadly: Acute-phase and convalescent COVID-19 samples originated in the United States, Italy and Spain.

Sequencing used immunoSEQ multiplex PCR; TCRdb keeps in-frame clones, though not all of them. The sample consists of approximately 200,000 clones, 75% to 90% of them appearing once. Germline V gene sequence: CDR1 SGHRS, CDR2 YFSETQ. Deletions cut 3 bases from V and 4 bases from J, with 7 bases between. This CDR3 is built from 13 residues. Participants' reported clinical history set cohort assignment. Within the 2 weeks before study entry, each person in the exposed group met a COVID-19 case. The origin of this receptor is a woman in her twenties or thirties who had been exposed to COVID-19. Specimen: PBMCs or T cells enriched from blood (not recorded which). The V and J genes are TRBV5-1 and TRBJ1-4; no definite D call. DNA for the CDR3: TGCGCCAGCAGCTCCGGGGATAATGAAAAACTGTTTTTT. It yields the protein CASSSGDNEKLFF.